This T cell receptor beta chain appears in the sequencing data of a study of CD4 T cells in relation to SARS-CoV-2 and coronaviruses. For the study at large: Negative control cultures got HIV-1 Nef peptides or no peptide. The HLA restriction of the shared crossreactive spike epitopes was mapped.

Study-wide points: Pre-pandemic and post-infection samples never came from the same donor.

This clone was counted a few times. Its matching antigen is unknown. Using immunoSEQ multiplex PCR, the repertoire was profiled, and TCRdb retains in-frame clones only, with some absent. The repertoire holds approximately 26,000 clones, with 73% as singletons. The unexposed donors gave CD4+ T cells in about 2011-2018, prior to COVID-19. The cells were cultured for under twelve days before CD4+ T cells were isolated. Each well had 2 million or so PBMCs in about 5% human AB serum with IL-2. The sequenced sample consisted of CD4+ T cells from PBMCs, cultured in vitro. The sequence was obtained from a human donor in good health.

The CDR3 is CASMHRGDQPQHF. The CDR3 DNA sequence: TGTGCCAGCATGCACAGGGGTGATCAGCCCCAGCATTTT. This chain links TRBV2 with TRBJ1-5; 7 bases map to TRBD1. This CDR3 region has 13 residues. Germline V gene data show CDR1 as SNHLY and CDR2 as FYNNEI. The V gene end was trimmed by 7 bases and the J gene end by 5 bases; junction bases not matched to a gene: 5.